These 30 T cell receptor beta chains were all obtained from the same sample, sequenced in a study of blood T cell repertoires in COVID-19. The protocol was immunoSEQ multiplex PCR, while the TCRdb copy is restricted to in-frame clones and leaves out a portion. The table has approximately 38,000 clones, 91% seen once. The sample consisted of peripheral blood. The receptors derive from a woman aged 80 or over with acute or convalescent COVID-19.

The chain employs TRBV2 and TRBJ2-4, with TRBD2 matching over 9 bases. Germline values: CDR1 SNHLY, CDR2 FYNNEI. CDR3 size: 14 residues. The trim removed 9 bases at V and 0 bases at J, leaving 3 bases unmatched. The CDR3 loop is CASYSGGAKNIQYF. Here the CDR3 DNA reads TGTGCCAGTTATAGCGGGGGAGCCAAAAACATTCAGTACTTC.

The CDR3 coding sequence is TGTGCCAGTAGTATCTGGACAGGATATAGCAATCAGCCCCAGCATTTT. The encoded protein is CASSIWTGYSNQPQHF. This sequence joins TRBV19 and TRBJ1-5; 7 nucleotides line up with TRBD1. Germline-derived CDR1 and CDR2 are LNHDA and SQIVND (reference sequence). After removal of 3 bases from V and 0 bases from J, the junction contained 5 bases not matched to a gene. The CDR3 is 16 residues long.

The V and J genes are TRBV10-3 and TRBJ1-1; 7 nucleotides line up with TRBD1. Unmatched junction bases numbered 2, after V lost 6 bases and J lost 4 bases. CDR3 length equals 12 residues. Germline V lookup: CDR1 ENHRY, CDR2 SYGVKD. This CDR3 is CAIRSGGTEAFF. The CDR3 region has the DNA TGTGCCATCAGATCAGGGGGCACTGAAGCTTTCTTT.

This clone was seen once. The chain joins TRBV5-1 to TRBJ1-6, with D perhaps TRBD1 (5 bases). In germline, CDR1 is SGHRS, CDR2 YFSETQ. The length of the CDR3 is 15 residues. Trimming shortened V by 0 bases and J by 7 bases, and 11 bases separated the two germline ends. This CDR3 reads CASSLEGRANSPLHF. The CDR3 coding sequence is TGCGCCAGCAGCTTGGAGGGGAGGGCGAATTCACCCCTCCACTTT.

The rearrangement joins TRBV15 to TRBJ1-1, with a possible D match to TRBD1 (5 bases). The CDR3 has 16 residues. V gave up 3 bases and J gave up 0 bases, with 14 bases separating them. Per the germline V gene, CDR1 is LNHNV and CDR2 is YYDKDF (reference sequence). CDR3 sequence: CATSSPSGGLNTEAFF. The CDR3 coding sequence is TGTGCCACCAGCAGCCCGAGTGGGGGGTTGAACACTGAAGCTTTCTTT.

This clone was recorded only once. This chain joins TRBV3-1 (or the pseudogene TRBV3-2) and TRBJ2-1, with unresolved D. CDR1 and CDR2 from the germline V gene are LGHDT and YNNKEL (reference sequence). Deletions cut 0 bases from V and 2 bases from J, with 8 bases between. CDR3 length: 15 amino acids. CDR3 residues: CASSQELLPYNEQFF. CDR3 DNA: TGTGCCAGCAGCCAAGAGTTGCTACCCTACAATGAGCAGTTCTTC.

The gene calls are TRBV5-1 and TRBJ2-5, with TRBD1 matching 7 bases. V was pared by 4 bases and J by 4 bases, with 7 bases of the junction left unmatched. Looked up from germline, CDR1 is SGHRS and CDR2 is YFSETQ. The CDR3 contains 14 residues. CDR3 coding DNA: TGCGCCAGCAGCCTGGGACAGCTGGGAGAGACCCAGTACTTC. Protein sequence: CASSLGQLGETQYF.

This sequence joins TRBV6-6 and TRBJ1-4; TRBD1 matches 9 bases. The trim removed 7 bases at V and 7 bases at J, leaving 10 bases unmatched. Germline V lookup: CDR1 MNHNY, CDR2 SVGAGI (reference sequence). The CDR3 runs to 15 residues. The CDR3 DNA reads as TGTGCCAGCATTCGAAACAGGGGGCCGTTTGAAAAACTGTTTTTT. This gives the protein CASIRNRGPFEKLFF.

This rearrangement joins TRBV6-5 to TRBJ2-5; TRBD1 aligns across 7 bases. Germline values: CDR1 MNHEY, CDR2 SVGAGI. The CDR3 length is 13 residues. Trimming took 6 bases from V and 5 from J; bases not matched to a gene: 6. The CDR3 sequence: CASRVTGSETQYF. As DNA, the CDR3 is TGTGCCAGCAGGGTGACAGGGTCGGAGACCCAGTACTTC.

The chain employs TRBV5-4 and TRBJ1-4, with TRBD1 matching 7 bases. This CDR3 is built from 14 residues. J lost 8 bases, V lost 4 bases, and 8 bases had no gene match. The V gene's germline CDR1 is SGHNT and CDR2 YYREEE (reference sequence). The CDR3 nucleotides are TGTGCCAGCAGCAGCCCTGACAGGGACGAAAAACTGTTTTTT. Translated: CASSSPDRDEKLFF.

The CDR3 nucleotides are TGTGCCAGCAGGACCTCGGGGGGCTGGACTGAAGCTTTCTTT. Its translation: CASRTSGGWTEAFF. The rearrangement uses TRBV6-5 and TRBJ1-1; D is perhaps TRBD1 (6 bases). V was pared by 6 bases and J by 5 bases, with 16 bases between. The V gene's germline CDR1 is MNHEY and CDR2 SVGAGI. The CDR3 runs to 14 residues.

The rearrangement links TRBV11-3 to TRBJ2-5, with a tentative D call TRBD1 (6 bases). Germline CDR1 SGHNT, CDR2 YENEEA. The CDR3 covers 14 residues. V was trimmed by 1 base and J by 9 bases, leaving 15 bases between them. The DNA for the CDR3 is TGTGCCAGCAGCTTAGGGACAAGGGGGTCGCCCCAGTACTTC. Amino acids: CASSLGTRGSPQYF.

The chain has TRBV19 and TRBJ1-1; TRBD1 might be the D (5 bases). V was shortened by 6 bases and J by 3 bases, with 14 bases between the two germline ends. In germline, CDR1 is LNHDA, CDR2 SQIVND (reference sequence). The CDR3 sequence is 14 residues long. The CDR3 loop is CASRYGGMDTEAFF. The DNA of the CDR3 is TGTGCCAGTAGATACGGGGGGATGGACACTGAAGCTTTCTTT.

V is TRBV5-4 and J is TRBJ2-2; 7 positions agree with TRBD1. This CDR3 comprises 17 residues. With V trimmed by 4 bases and J by 2 bases, 11 bases remained unmatched. Looked up from germline, CDR1 is SGHNT and CDR2 is YYREEE (reference sequence). The CDR3 DNA reads as TGTGCCAGCAGCCCCGTGACCGGGACAGCCAACACCGGGGAGCTGTTTTTT. Its translation is CASSPVTGTANTGELFF.

This clone turned up a few times. The chain is built from TRBV27 and TRBJ2-5, with 11 bases aligning to TRBD2. The CDR3 covers 15 residues. Germline assignment: CDR1 MNHEY and CDR2 SMNVEV (reference sequence). Unmatched junction bases numbered 4, after V lost 2 bases and J lost 5 bases. This CDR3 reads CASSLGLAGGETQYF. In nucleotides, the CDR3 is TGTGCCAGCAGTTTAGGGCTAGCGGGGGGTGAGACCCAGTACTTC.

The chain links TRBV7-3 to TRBJ2-1; D is possibly TRBD2 (5 bases). CDR3 size: 16 residues. Between the trimmed V and J ends, which lost 1 base and 0 bases, there was a span of 10 bases. The germline V gene encodes CDR1 SGHTA and CDR2 FQGTGA. The CDR3 DNA reads as TGTGCCAGCAGCTTAAGCGGAACTAGCTCCTACAATGAGCAGTTCTTC. Amino acids: CASSLSGTSSYNEQFF.

The CDR3 is CASSNLTKVRAEAFF. Written as DNA, the CDR3 is TGTGCCAGCAGCAACCTCACTAAAGTGAGGGCTGAAGCTTTCTTT. The chain couples TRBV21-1 to TRBJ1-1. TRBV21-1 is termed a pseudogene. The CDR3 contains 15 residues.

The chain combines TRBV5-1 with TRBJ2-5, with a possible D match to TRBD1 (5 bases). The V gene lost 4 bases and the J gene lost 1 base, with 11 bases spanning the gap. This CDR3 has 14 residues. Germline V CDR1 and CDR2: SGHRS, YFSETQ. Here the CDR3 reads CASSRDSRQETQYF. DNA for the CDR3: TGCGCCAGCAGCCGCGACAGCCGCCAAGAGACCCAGTACTTC.

This clone was seen once. This chain joins TRBV27 and TRBJ1-2; 10 nucleotides line up with TRBD1. Per germline, CDR1 MNHEY and CDR2 SMNVEV (reference sequence). V shed 5 bases, J shed 6 bases, and the junction held 9 bases outside the gene matches. This CDR3 has 15 amino acids. CDR3 in amino acids: CASSTSDRGLDGYTF. The DNA of the CDR3 is TGTGCCAGCAGTACCTCCGACAGGGGGCTGGATGGCTACACCTTC.

This chain uses TRBV6-5 with TRBJ2-2, with unresolved D. CDR1 and CDR2 (germline): MNHEY, SVGAGI. The CDR3 is made up of 14 amino acids. Trimming took 6 bases from V and 4 from J, leaving 12 bases between them. In DNA, the CDR3 is TGTGCCAGCAGGGCGTGGGCGTTCACCGGGGAGCTGTTTTTT. Translated: CASRAWAFTGELFF.

The chain is built from TRBV7-2 and TRBJ2-7; D is perhaps TRBD2 (5 bases). The CDR3 length is 15 residues. Trimming left V 1 base short and J 3 bases short, with 13 bases between. Germline lookup yields CDR1 SGHTA and CDR2 FQGNSA. The CDR3, as DNA: TGTGCCAGCAGCTTAGAGCCCGCTAGCAACTACGAGCAGTACTTC. Translating it yields CASSLEPASNYEQYF.

V and J are TRBV6-5 and TRBJ1-4, with a possible D match to TRBD1 (6 bases). The CDR3 is made up of 14 amino acids. The germline CDR1 and CDR2 sequences are MNHEY and SVGAGI. The ends were cut back, 5 bases at V and 8 bases at J, with 15 bases in the middle. The CDR3, as DNA: TGTGCCAGCAGTATGGACAGAGGTGGCGAAAAACTGTTTTTT. Encoded protein: CASSMDRGGEKLFF.

CDR3 loop: CASSYRGLPYEQYF. The DNA of the CDR3 is TGTGCCAGCAGTTACAGGGGACTACCCTACGAGCAGTACTTC. This chain connects TRBV6-5 to TRBJ2-7; 7 bases are a match to TRBD2. Trimming took 2 bases from V and 2 from J; bases not matched to a gene: 3. This CDR3 has 14 residues. In germline, CDR1 is MNHEY, CDR2 SVGAGI.

This chain links TRBV19 with TRBJ2-5, with 10 bases aligning to TRBD2. This CDR3 is 17 amino acids long. Germline CDR1 is LNHDA and CDR2 is SQIVND (reference sequence). V shed 7 bases, J shed 1 base, and the junction held 12 bases outside the gene matches. CDR3 in DNA: TGTGCCAGTACCCCCGGGGGTCGACTAGCGGGCCAAGAGACCCAGTACTTC. Encoded protein: CASTPGGRLAGQETQYF.

V is TRBV6-1 and J is TRBJ2-7, with TRBD1 matching 9 bases. The CDR3 has 17 residues. Germline V gene lookup returns CDR1 MNHNS and CDR2 SASEGT. V lost 4 bases to trimming and J lost 1 base; unmatched junction nucleotides: 11. CDR3: CASSAPLGTGPSYEQYF. The CDR3 bases are TGTGCCAGCAGTGCCCCACTTGGGACAGGGCCATCCTACGAGCAGTACTTC.

The rearrangement links TRBV6-5 to TRBJ1-4; D is undetermined. V shed 6 bases and J shed 7 bases, with 12 bases lying between them. CDR3 size: 13 residues. Germline V CDR1 and CDR2: MNHEY, SVGAGI. CDR3 bases: TGTGCCAGCAGACGACTTGGCGGTGAAAAACTGTTTTTT. Protein sequence: CASRRLGGEKLFF.

V gene TRBV28 combines with J gene TRBJ1-3; D is undetermined. The V end lost 7 bases, the J end lost 4 bases, and 8 bases lay between the germline ends. CDR3 length equals 12 residues. Germline loops: CDR1 MDHEN, CDR2 SYDVKM. In DNA form, the CDR3 reads TGTGCCAGCAACACTAAGGGAAACACCATATATTTT. It yields the protein CASNTKGNTIYF.

Only one count was recorded for this clone. V gene TRBV29-1 combines with J gene TRBJ2-1, with 7 bases lining up with TRBD1. This CDR3 spans 13 amino acids. From germline, CDR1 is SQVTM and CDR2 ANQGSEA. J gave up 11 bases and V 0 bases, and 7 bases lay outside the gene matches. The CDR3 protein is CSVEDQGTAKQFF. The CDR3 coding sequence is TGCAGCGTTGAAGATCAGGGGACAGCGAAGCAGTTCTTC.

The chain couples TRBV5-1 to TRBJ1-1; 12 bases are a match to TRBD1. The CDR3 extends over 17 amino acids. V was clipped by 1 base and J by 4 bases; unmatched bases: 8. CDR1 is SGHRS and CDR2 is YFSETQ in the germline V gene. CDR3 coding DNA: TGCGCCAGCAGCTTGAGAGGCGGGACAGGGGGCCGCACTGAAGCTTTCTTT. This translates into CASSLRGGTGGRTEAFF.

The rearrangement links TRBV10-2 to TRBJ2-2, with D unresolved. Deletions cut 6 bases from V and 3 bases from J, with 11 bases between. Looked up from germline, CDR1 is WSHSY and CDR2 is SAAADI. The CDR3 is 14 residues long. In DNA form, the CDR3 reads TGCGCCAGCAGCCTCAGGTCGGACACCGGGGAGCTGTTTTTT. Encoded protein: CASSLRSDTGELFF.